This T cell receptor (beta chain) was obtained from a study of shared clonotypes between healthy human individuals. The method was immunoSEQ multiplex PCR; TCRdb's version includes in-frame clones alone and lacks a portion of them. The sample shows hundreds of thousands of clones, around 96% of them seen only once. It was CD45RO-negative cells, positively selected for CCR7, that made up naive CD8 cells, with terminally differentiated effector memory CD45RA+ cells excluded. The V gene lost 1 base and the J gene lost 5 bases, with 2 bases spanning the gap. This CDR3 region has 11 residues. Germline CDR1 reads SQVTM; CDR2 reads ANQGSEA. Concerning this clone: What it binds is not known.

Study-wide findings and caveats: Non-shared clonotypes had lower generation probabilities than clonotypes shared by all four sorted-subset donors. The authors expected sequencing depth to affect clonotype sharing among donors.

The chain has TRBV29-1 and TRBJ2-2; no clear D gene. This TCR came from a woman aged 25 to 45 in good health. Sequencing was carried out using naive CD8+ T cells sorted from blood. DNA of the CDR3: TGCAGCGTTGAAGTAACCGGGGAGCTGTTTTTT. As protein: CSVEVTGELFF.